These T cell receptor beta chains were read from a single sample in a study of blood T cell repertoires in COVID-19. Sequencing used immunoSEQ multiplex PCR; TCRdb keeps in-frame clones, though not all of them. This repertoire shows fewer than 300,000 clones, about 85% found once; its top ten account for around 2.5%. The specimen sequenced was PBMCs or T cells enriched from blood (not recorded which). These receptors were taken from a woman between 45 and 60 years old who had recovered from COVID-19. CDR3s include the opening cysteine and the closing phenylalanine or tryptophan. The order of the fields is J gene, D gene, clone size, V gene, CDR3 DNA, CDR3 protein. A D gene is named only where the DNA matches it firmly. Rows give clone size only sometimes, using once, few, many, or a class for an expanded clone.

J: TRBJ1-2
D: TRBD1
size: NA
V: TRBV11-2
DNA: TGTGCCAGCAGCTTAGAAGGGAGGCAGGGGGCAAGCTATGGCTACACCTTC
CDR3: CASSLEGRQGASYGYTF

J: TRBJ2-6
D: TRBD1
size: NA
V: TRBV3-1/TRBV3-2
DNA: TGTGCCAGCAGCTCGATTTGGACAGGGCGGGCTGGGGCCAACGTCCTGACTTTC
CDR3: CASSSIWTGRAGANVLTF

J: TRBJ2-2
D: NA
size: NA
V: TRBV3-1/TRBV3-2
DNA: TGTGCCAGCAGCCTAGGCCAGGACACCGGGGAGCTGTTTTTT
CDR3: CASSLGQDTGELFF

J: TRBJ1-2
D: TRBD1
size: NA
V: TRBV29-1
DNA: TGCAGCGGAAGGTTGACAGGGGGCGACTATGGCTACACCTTC
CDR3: CSGRLTGGDYGYTF

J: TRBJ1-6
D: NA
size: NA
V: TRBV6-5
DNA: TGTGCCAGCGGCGGGGCCTATAATTCACCCCTCCACTTT
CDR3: CASGGAYNSPLHF

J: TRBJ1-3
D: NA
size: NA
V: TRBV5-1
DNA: TGCGCCAGCAGCATCCCGTCCTCTGGAAACACCATATATTTT
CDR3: CASSIPSSGNTIYF

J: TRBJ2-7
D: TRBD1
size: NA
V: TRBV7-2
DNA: TGTGCCAGCAGCTTGGACAGGGTCAACGAGCAGTACTTC
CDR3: CASSLDRVNEQYF

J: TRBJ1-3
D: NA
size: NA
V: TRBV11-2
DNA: TGTGCCAGCAGCTCCTTGGACATCCTTGGAAACACCATATATTTT
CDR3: CASSSLDILGNTIYF

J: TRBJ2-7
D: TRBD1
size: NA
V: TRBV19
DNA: TGTGCCAGTAGGAAACGGGACAGGGAATACGAGCAGTACTTC
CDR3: CASRKRDREYEQYF

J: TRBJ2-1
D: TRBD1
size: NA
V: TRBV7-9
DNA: TGTGCCAGCAGCCAGCCGGGACAGGGCAACAATGAGCAGTTCTTC
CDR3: CASSQPGQGNNEQFF

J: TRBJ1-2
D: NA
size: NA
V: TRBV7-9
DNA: TGTGCCAGCAGCCAAGACAGGAGCTATGGCTACACCTTC
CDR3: CASSQDRSYGYTF

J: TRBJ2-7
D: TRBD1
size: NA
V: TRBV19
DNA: TGTGCCAGTAGTATTGGGACAGGGGAAGAGCAGTACTTC
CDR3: CASSIGTGEEQYF

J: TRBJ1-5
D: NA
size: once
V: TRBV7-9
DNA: TGTGCCAGCAGCTTGACAGAAGATCAGCCCCAGCATTTT
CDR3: CASSLTEDQPQHF

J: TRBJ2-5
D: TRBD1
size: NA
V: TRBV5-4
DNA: TGTGCCAGCAGCTACGGACAGGGGGGAAGAAAAGAGACCCAGTACTTC
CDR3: CASSYGQGGRKETQYF

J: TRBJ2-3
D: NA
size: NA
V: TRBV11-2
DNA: TGTGCCAGCAGCTCACAGGGTACAGATACGCAGTATTTT
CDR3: CASSSQGTDTQYF

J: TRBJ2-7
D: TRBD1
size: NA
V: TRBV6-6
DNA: TGTGCCAGCAACAAGGGACAGGGCGGAGAGCAGTACTTC
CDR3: CASNKGQGGEQYF

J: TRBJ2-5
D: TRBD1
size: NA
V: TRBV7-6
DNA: TGTGCCAGCAGCAGAGACAGGGGACTGCAAGAGACCCAGTACTTC
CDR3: CASSRDRGLQETQYF

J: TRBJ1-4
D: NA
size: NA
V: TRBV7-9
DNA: TGTGCCAGCAGCTGGGGTCAGGGGAACGGTGAAAAACTGTTTTTT
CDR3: CASSWGQGNGEKLFF

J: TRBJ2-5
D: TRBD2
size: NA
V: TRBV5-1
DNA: TGCGCCAGCAGCTTATTAGGCGGGAGAGAAGAGACCCAGTACTTC
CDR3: CASSLLGGREETQYF

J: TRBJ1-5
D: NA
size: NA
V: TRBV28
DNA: TGTGCCAGCAGACTCGGACAACTCAATCAGCCCCAGCATTTT
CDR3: CASRLGQLNQPQHF

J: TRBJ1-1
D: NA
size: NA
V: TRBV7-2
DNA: TGTGCCAGCAGCTTAGAACAGACGACTGAAGCTTTCTTT
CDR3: CASSLEQTTEAFF

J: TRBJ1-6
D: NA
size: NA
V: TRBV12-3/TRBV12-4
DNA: TGTGCCAGCAGTTTGGCGGGTTACTCACCCCTCCACTTT
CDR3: CASSLAGYSPLHF

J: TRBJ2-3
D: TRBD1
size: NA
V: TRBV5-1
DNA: TGCGCCAGCAGTGAAGGGACAGGGGTTTTAGATACGCAGTATTTT
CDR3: CASSEGTGVLDTQYF